This T cell receptor beta chain emerged from a study of T-cell memory formation after mild COVID-19 (dated by TCRdb to the early 2020s). Study-level background: TCR sequence clusters from the two donors were found to be largely donor specific. T-cell clones expanding and contracting after mild COVID-19 in a couple of donors were tracked by longitudinal TCRalpha and TCRbeta repertoire sequencing. Two young, previously healthy adult volunteers made up the cohort, one male and one female.

The CDR3 contains 15 residues, cysteine and phenylalanine counted. Only CDR3 DNA remains: 45 bases, in frame from the first base. Trimmed from V: 5 bases; trimmed from J: 6 bases; junction bases lacking a gene match: 10. CDR1 SGHAT and CDR2 FQNNGV are derived from the germline V gene. The sequencer was an Illumina NovaSeq 6000. cDNA libraries for TCRalpha and TCRbeta were prepared by 5'RACE using constant-segment primers, with sample barcodes and unique molecular identifiers added. Trizol reagent was used to extract RNA from every sample. The libraries were amplified in two PCR steps, and the second step added a second sample barcode and Illumina TruSeq adapters. Sequencing of the libraries was done on an Illumina NovaSeq, producing 2 x 150 bp paired-end reads. Per the source publication's procedure: The reads were demultiplexed and collapsed into UMI-guided consensus sequences using migec v1.2.7. Using mixcr v2.1.11, UMI consensuses were aligned to TRA and TRB V and J templates and then assembled into clonotypes. Clonotypes were classified as expanded or contracted when called significant by both edgeR and NoisET, with noise models trained on biological replicates. For edgeR calls, a false discovery rate-adjusted p below 0.01 and a log2 fold-change threshold of 1 were applied. As an exploratory analysis of dynamics, max-normalized trajectories of the 1000 most abundant clonotypes were examined with PCA combined with hierarchical clustering. Separately sequenced CD4+ and CD8+ repertoires were used to assign the CD4 or CD8 phenotype of responding clones. Using fastp trimming at Q25 and MiXCR clonotype assembly, TCRdb reanalyzed the public sequencing data and kept in-frame beta chains. Merged by CDR3 protein, the rows form single entries marked with the most common genes and DNA. The authors' filters were not applied to this entry. Recorded for this sample are 300,000 to 350,000 distinct CDR3 sequences; roughly 13% of them occurred a single time. The ten largest clones add up to approximately 21% of the sample.

Ficoll-Paque density gradient centrifugation was used to isolate PBMCs. Overall study outcomes, separate from this receptor: Only two mild cases were covered by the study, and larger cohorts that include severe cases with pre-infection samples were considered necessary. Clones contracting from day 15 to 85 had balanced CD4/CD8 phenotypes, while a second wave expanding from day 15 to 37 was biased towards CD4+. Some responding clones were found in pre-infection memory, which suggests that pre-existing cross-reactive memory T cells took part in the SARS-CoV-2 response. SARS-CoV-2 specificity of the second-wave clones peaking on day 37 was not confirmed. Contracting CD4+ clones appeared mostly in the CM and EM memory subsets, whereas CD8+ clones were enriched in EMRA.

Details on this clonotype: No cognate antigen has been identified for it. Base qualities are not at hand, and no much larger clone is one base apart.

This receptor was identified in a man between 18 and 29 years old who had mild COVID-19 (a few samples of this study predate the infection). The sample titles of this study are shuffled in the database, so cell type and time point are left out; the donor was told from shared clones. Source material: PBMCs or a T cell subset sorted from them (not recorded which). Here the chain combines TRBV11-2 and TRBJ2-1; the central 7 bases match TRBD1. The DNA sequence follows: TGTGCCAGCAGCCGTACCTCCAGGGGGTTCAATGAGCAGTTCTTC. It is translated as CASSRTSRGFNEQFF.